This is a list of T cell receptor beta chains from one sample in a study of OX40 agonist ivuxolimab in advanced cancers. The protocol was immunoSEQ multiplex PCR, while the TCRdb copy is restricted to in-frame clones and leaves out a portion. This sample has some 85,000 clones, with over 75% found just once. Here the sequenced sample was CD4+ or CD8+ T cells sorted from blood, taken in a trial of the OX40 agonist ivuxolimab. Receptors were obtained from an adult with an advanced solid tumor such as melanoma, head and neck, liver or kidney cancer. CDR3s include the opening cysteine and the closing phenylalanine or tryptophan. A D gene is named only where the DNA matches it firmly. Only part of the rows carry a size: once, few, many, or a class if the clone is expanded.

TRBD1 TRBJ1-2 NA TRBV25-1 TGTGCCAGCAGTGAAGGGGACAGTAGGTTCCTCGGCTACACCTTC CASSEGDSRFLGYTF
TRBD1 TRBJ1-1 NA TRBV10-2 TGCGCCAACAGTGGGAGGACAGGGAGGATGAACACTGAAGCTTTCTTT CANSGRTGRMNTEAFF
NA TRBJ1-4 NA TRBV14 TGTGCCAGCAGCCAAATCCGGGCAACTAATGAAAAACTGTTTTTT CASSQIRATNEKLFF
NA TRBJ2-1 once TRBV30 TGTGCCTGGAGTCGAAGGGCAGATGAGCAGTTCTTC CAWSRRADEQFF
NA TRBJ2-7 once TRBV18 TGTGCCAGCTCACTTTCCGGGACAAACGAGCAGTACTTC CASSLSGTNEQYF
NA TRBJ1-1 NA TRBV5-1 TGCGCCAGCAGCTTGGGGTATAACACTGAAGCTTTCTTT CASSLGYNTEAFF
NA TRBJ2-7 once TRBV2 TGTGCCAGCAGCGACGGCTACTCCTACGAGCAGTACTTC CASSDGYSYEQYF
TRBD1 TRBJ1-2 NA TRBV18 TGTGCCAGCTCACAACAGGGGGCGGCCTATGGCTACACCTTC CASSQQGAAYGYTF
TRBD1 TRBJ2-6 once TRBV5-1 TGCGCCAGCAGCAAGGAGGGACAGGGGGTGTGGGCTGGGGCCAACGTCCTGACTTTC CASSKEGQGVWAGANVLTF
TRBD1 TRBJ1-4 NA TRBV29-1 TGCAGCGGGACCGGGACAGGGAATGAAAAACTGTTTTTT CSGTGTGNEKLFF
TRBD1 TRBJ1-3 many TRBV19 TGTGCCAGTACCAGAAACGCACAGGGGGCCGCCATATATTTT CASTRNAQGAAIYF
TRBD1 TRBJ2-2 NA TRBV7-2 TGTGCCAGCAGCTCGGACAGGGGGCGTACCGGGGAGCTGTTTTTT CASSSDRGRTGELFF
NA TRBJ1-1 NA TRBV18 TGTGCCAGCTCCGGACAGCGTGAAGCTTTCTTT CASSGQREAFF
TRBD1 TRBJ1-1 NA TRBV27 TGTGCCAGCGCCTGGGGAGGGGGCTGGTACGATGAAGCTTTCTTT CASAWGGGWYDEAFF
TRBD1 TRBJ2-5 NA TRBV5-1 TGCGCCAGCAGCCGACAGGGACGAGAGACCCAGTACTTC CASSRQGRETQYF
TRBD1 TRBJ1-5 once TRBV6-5 TGTGCCAGCAGTAGGGGGCCAGGTCAGCCCCAGCATTTT CASSRGPGQPQHF
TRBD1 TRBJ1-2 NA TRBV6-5 TGTGCCAGCAGTTACTCGAGGGGGCTCCGGTATGGCTACACCTTC CASSYSRGLRYGYTF
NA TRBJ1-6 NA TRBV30 TGTGCCTGGAAGAGCAGGGCAGCTTATAATTCACCCCTCCACTTT CAWKSRAAYNSPLHF
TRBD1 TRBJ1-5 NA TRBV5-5 TGTGCCAGCAGTCAACAGGGGGATAGCAATCAGCCCCAGCATTTT CASSQQGDSNQPQHF
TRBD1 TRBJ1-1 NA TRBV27 TGTGCCAGCAGTTTATTCGGGACAGCCTCTATTGTGGCTGAAGCTTTCTTT CASSLFGTASIVAEAFF
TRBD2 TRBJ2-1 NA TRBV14 TGTGCCAGCAGCCAAGCTTCGGGACTAGCGGGAGTGAGCTCCTACAATGAGCAGTTCTTC CASSQASGLAGVSSYNEQFF
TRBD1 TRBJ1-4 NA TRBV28 TGTGCCAGCACCGGGACAGTAAATGAAAAACTGTTTTTT CASTGTVNEKLFF
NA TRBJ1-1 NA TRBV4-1 TGCGCCAGCAGCCCGGGACCGCTCATAATGAACACTGAAGCTTTCTTT CASSPGPLIMNTEAFF
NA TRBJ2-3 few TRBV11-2 TGTGCCAGCAGCTTAGAGAGTGGAGTTGGCACAGATACGCAGTATTTT CASSLESGVGTDTQYF
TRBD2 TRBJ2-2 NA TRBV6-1 TGTGCCAGCAGGGGGACTAGCACCGGGGAGCTGTTTTTT CASRGTSTGELFF
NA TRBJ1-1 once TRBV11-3 TGTGCCAGCAGCTCTGACAGGAGCACTGAAGCTTTCTTT CASSSDRSTEAFF
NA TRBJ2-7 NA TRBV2 TGTGCCAGCAGTGGGGCGACAGTCCACGAGTACTTC CASSGATVHEYF
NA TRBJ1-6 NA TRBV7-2 TGTGCCAGCAGCTTAAACAGGGCCGCAAATTCACCCCTCCACTTT CASSLNRAANSPLHF
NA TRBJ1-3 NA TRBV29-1 TGCAGCGTTGAATTGGGGCCTGGAAACACCATATATTTT CSVELGPGNTIYF
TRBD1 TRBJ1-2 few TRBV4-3 TGCGCCAGCAGCCGGTCCGGGACAGGGCCCTACACCTTC CASSRSGTGPYTF
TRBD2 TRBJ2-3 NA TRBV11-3 TGTGCCAGCAGCTTAGGACTAGCAACAGATACGCAGTATTTT CASSLGLATDTQYF
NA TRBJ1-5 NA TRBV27 TGTGCCAGCAGTTTACGGGACCGAAATCAGCCCCAGCATTTT CASSLRDRNQPQHF
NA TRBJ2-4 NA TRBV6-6 TGTGCCAGCAGCCCCGGGACACCTATCTCCGAGGACTTC CASSPGTPISEDF
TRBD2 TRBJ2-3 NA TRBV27 TGTGCCAGCAGTTCTCTACTGTCCCCCAGCGGGGGTAAGGATACGCAGTATTTT CASSSLLSPSGGKDTQYF
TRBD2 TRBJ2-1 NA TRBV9 TGTGCCAGCAGCGGAAACCTGGGACTAGCTTTAAACAATGAGCAGTTCTTC CASSGNLGLALNNEQFF
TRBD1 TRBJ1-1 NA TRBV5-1 TGCGCCAGCAGCTTCCGATCGGGACAGGGCGATGCTTTCTTT CASSFRSGQGDAFF
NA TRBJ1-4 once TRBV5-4 TGTGCCAGCAGCTCCCGGGGGGTCGCGGGAGGGGAAAAACTGTTTTTT CASSSRGVAGGEKLFF